Below are 8 T cell receptor beta chains sequenced from a single sample in a study of PD-1 blockade in classical Hodgkin lymphoma. The time point is: cycle 4 day 1 (C4D1), after six to seven weeks of nivolumab. Each patient's relapse followed autologous stem cell transplantation, and brentuximab vedotin exposure varied. Repertoires were generated with immunoSEQ multiplex PCR, while TCRdb's copy carries only in-frame clones and drops some. The data contain just under 65,000 clones, roughly 92% of them seen just once; the ten biggest clones take up 6.5% to 9.5%. Here the sequenced sample was peripheral blood mononuclear cells (PBMCs), taken before the fourth cycle of nivolumab. These receptors all stem from a human donor with classical Hodgkin lymphoma.

Worth noting for this clone: Other DNA sequences of this sample code for an identical CDR3. In nucleotides, the CDR3 is TGTGCCAGCAGCTTAGCGGGGAGCTCCTACAATGAGCAGTTCTTC. Amino acids: CASSLAGSSYNEQFF. The rearrangement joins TRBV27 to TRBJ2-1; TRBD2 matches at 8 bases. Germline CDR1 is MNHEY and CDR2 is SMNVEV (reference sequence). V gave up 6 bases and J gave up 0 bases; unmatched junction bases: 4. The CDR3 length is 15 residues.

V usage is TRBV4-1 and J usage is TRBJ2-4; 11 bases agree with TRBD2. There are 20 residues in the CDR3. V was clipped by 1 base and J by 0 bases; unmatched bases: 11. Per the germline V gene, CDR1 is MGHRA and CDR2 is YSYEKL. The CDR3 sequence is CASSQAWLAGGEGAKNIQYF. CDR3 DNA: TGCGCCAGCAGCCAAGCCTGGCTAGCGGGAGGAGAAGGAGCCAAAAACATTCAGTACTTC.

The chain employs TRBV6-1 and TRBJ1-3; TRBD1 might be the D (6 bases). Germline V lookup: CDR1 MNHNS, CDR2 SASEGT. The CDR3 runs to 14 residues. Trimming took 6 bases from V and 0 from J, leaving 9 bases between them. The CDR3 DNA follows: TGTGCCAGCAGGACACAGGGCTCTGGAAACACCATATATTTT. Translated, it gives CASRTQGSGNTIYF.

This chain joins TRBV19 and TRBJ2-5; D gene unclear. This CDR3 comprises 14 residues. V was trimmed by 1 base and J by 2 bases, leaving 8 bases between them. Looked up from germline, CDR1 is LNHDA and CDR2 is SQIVND (reference sequence). The CDR3: CASSIVPRQETQYF. CDR3 coding DNA: TGTGCCAGTAGTATAGTCCCTAGGCAAGAGACCCAGTACTTC.

This rearrangement joins TRBV5-1 to TRBJ2-3; D gene uncertain. CDR3 length equals 14 residues. V lost 4 bases and J 5 bases, leaving 14 bases between the germline ends. Germline V lookup: CDR1 SGHRS, CDR2 YFSETQ. DNA for the CDR3: TGCGCCAGCAGCAAGGCTAGAGCCGAAGATACGCAGTATTTT. Encoded protein: CASSKARAEDTQYF.

V and J are TRBV25-1 and TRBJ1-5; D not resolved. Trimming shortened V by 4 bases and J by 5 bases, and 12 bases separated the two germline ends. Germline CDR1 reads MGHDK; CDR2 reads SYGVNS. The CDR3 is made up of 14 amino acids. The CDR3 reads CASSAILSDQPQHF. CDR3 in DNA: TGTGCCAGCAGTGCCATTCTATCGGATCAGCCCCAGCATTTT.

In nucleotides, the CDR3 is TGTGCCAGCAGTGTTGTCTACTACAATGAGCAGTTCTTC. This translates into CASSVVYYNEQFF. V gene TRBV6-1 combines with J gene TRBJ2-1; D is ambiguous. The CDR3 extends over 13 amino acids. Germline V gene lookup returns CDR1 MNHNS and CDR2 SASEGT. With 4 bases removed from V and 3 bases from J, the gap between germline ends came to 7 bases.

The chain has TRBV5-8 and TRBJ1-5; 8 bases map to TRBD1. The trim removed 4 bases at V and 0 bases at J, leaving 9 bases unmatched. Germline CDR1 SGHTS, CDR2 YDEGEE. The CDR3 sequence is 17 residues long. CDR3 loop: CASSAGTGPNSNQPQHF. CDR3 sequence (DNA): TGTGCCAGCAGCGCGGGGACAGGCCCTAATAGCAATCAGCCCCAGCATTTT.